One TCR beta chain is described in this entry. These data come from a study of cytomegalovirus exposure and HLA in healthy donors. The germline V gene encodes CDR1 LNHDA and CDR2 SQIVND (reference sequence). The CDR3 covers 13 residues. Trimming took off 1 base at V and 11 bases at J, with 12 bases between the two ends. 13 Jbeta primers and 60 Vbeta primers were used for the PCR. Methods used by the authors: Approximately 73 million unique TCR beta chains, roughly 12 million shared, were counted in a later analysis. The repertoire was sequenced with immunoSEQ multiplex PCR; TCRdb's copy has only in-frame clones and lacks some. D and trimming were read from the DNA, whereas the V and J calls and clone size are those reported in that table. The table records 150,000 to 200,000 clones, approximately 84% of them present only once.

The specimen was PBMCs. This sequence originates from a boy aged 2-15 years in good health and CMV-seronegative. J is TRBJ1-5 and V is TRBV19, with unresolved D. This chain's CDR3 is CASSIGEAAAQHF. The CDR3 DNA sequence: TGTGCCAGTAGTATAGGGGAGGCTGCCGCCCAGCATTTT.